The 28 T cell receptor beta chains in this list originate from one sample, sequenced in a study of cytomegalovirus exposure and HLA in healthy donors. It was with 60 Vbeta and 13 Jbeta primers that the PCR ran. TCRdb keeps only in-frame clones here, not all; method: immunoSEQ multiplex PCR. The sample includes some 120,000 clones, roughly 82% seen only once; the top ten take more than 1.4%. The sequenced sample was PBMCs. These receptors were collected from a woman aged 18-29 years in good health and CMV-seronegative.

In its sample, this clone was seen a few times. V usage is TRBV10-3 and J usage is TRBJ2-7, with D possibly matching TRBD2 (7 bases). V lost 10 bases, J lost 0 bases, and 19 bases lay in between. Germline V gene data show CDR1 as ENHRY and CDR2 as SYGVKD. This CDR3 has 15 residues. The CDR3 reads CATLGAGVSSYEQYF. The CDR3 DNA is TGTGCCACCTTGGGGGCGGGGGTTAGCTCCTACGAGCAGTACTTC.

This sequence joins TRBV7-9 and TRBJ1-2; D gene ambiguous. The ends were cut back, 7 bases at V and 3 bases at J, with 6 bases in the middle. Germline assignment: CDR1 SEHNR and CDR2 FQNEAQ (reference sequence). The CDR3 is 11 residues long. CDR3 nucleotide sequence: TGTGCCAGCATGAGGGACTATGGCTACACCTTC. It yields the protein CASMRDYGYTF.

The genes are TRBV4-2 and TRBJ2-1; D may be TRBD2 (6 bases). The V gene lost 4 bases and the J gene lost 6 bases, with 13 bases spanning the gap. This CDR3 has 14 residues. CDR1 and CDR2 from the germline V gene are LGHNA and YNFKEQ. CDR3 coding DNA: TGTGCCAGCAGCCCCGGGACTTCCGTCAATGAGCAGTTCTTC. Its translation: CASSPGTSVNEQFF.

The chain carries TRBV7-2 and TRBJ2-5; D is perhaps TRBD2 (6 bases). Germline-derived CDR1 and CDR2 are SGHTA and FQGNSA. Trimming cost V 3 bases and J 13 bases, with 15 bases left between them. The CDR3 length is 12 residues. The CDR3 region is CASSLDYLRTYF. Here the CDR3 DNA reads TGTGCCAGCAGCTTGGACTACTTGCGGACGTACTTC.

This chain uses TRBV15 with TRBJ1-1; 10 nucleotides agree with TRBD1. V was pared by 4 bases and J by 1 base, with 6 bases of the junction left unmatched. In germline, CDR1 is LNHNV, CDR2 YYDKDF (reference sequence). The CDR3 loop spans 16 amino acids. CDR3 loop: CATSTRQGAPNTEAFF. For the CDR3, the DNA is TGTGCCACCAGCACCCGACAGGGGGCCCCGAACACTGAAGCTTTCTTT.

The V call is TRBV7-2, the J call TRBJ1-1; no clear D. There are 16 residues in the CDR3. CDR1 and CDR2 (germline): SGHTA, FQGNSA. The germline V and J ends were trimmed by 1 base and 0 bases, with 12 bases remaining between them. The DNA of the CDR3 is TGTGCCAGCAGCTTAGTGCAGGTATCCATGAACACTGAAGCTTTCTTT. Translating gives CASSLVQVSMNTEAFF.

This chain uses TRBV29-1 with TRBJ2-1, with TRBD2 matching over 13 bases. CDR3 length: 16 residues. CDR1 is SQVTM, CDR2 ANQGSEA, per germline. V trimming: 6 bases; J trimming: 3 bases; junction bases outside the gene matches: 8. The CDR3 nucleotides are TGCAGCGTCCGCGGGACTAGCGGGGTAAACTACAATGAGCAGTTCTTC. Translation gives CSVRGTSGVNYNEQFF.

This chain uses TRBV7-9 with TRBJ1-2, with a weak D call TRBD1 (5 bases). Germline V CDR1 and CDR2: SEHNR, FQNEAQ (reference sequence). V was cut by 5 bases and J by 1 base, with 11 bases left in between. CDR3 length: 14 amino acids. The CDR3 reads CASSPPGGNYGYTF. As DNA, the CDR3 is TGTGCCAGCAGCCCCCCGGGGGGTAACTATGGCTACACCTTC.

The table lists this clone with a few counts. The chain employs TRBV28 and TRBJ1-4; no clear D gene. Germline CDR1 MDHEN, CDR2 SYDVKM. The CDR3 extends over 14 amino acids. V gave up 2 bases and J gave up 4 bases, with 8 bases separating them. The CDR3, as DNA: TGTGCCAGCAGTTTACGGCAGGTTAATGAAAAACTGTTTTTT. This translates into CASSLRQVNEKLFF.

The rearrangement joins TRBV6-5 to TRBJ2-3; maybe TRBD1 (6 bases). V gave up 5 bases and J gave up 1 base, with 13 bases separating them. CDR1 MNHEY and CDR2 SVGAGI come from the germline V gene. This CDR3 has 15 residues. CDR3 nucleotides: TGTGCCAGCAGTCACCCCAGGGGAGGCACAGATACGCAGTATTTT. It encodes CASSHPRGGTDTQYF.

The chain couples TRBV7-8 to TRBJ2-1, with 10 bases that match TRBD2. Trimming took 10 bases from V and 1 from J; bases not matched to a gene: 7. This CDR3 has 15 amino acids. The germline gives CDR1 SGHVS, CDR2 FQNEAQ. This chain's CDR3 is CATTKLAGSYNEQFF. CDR3 in DNA: TGTGCCACTACGAAACTAGCGGGATCCTACAATGAGCAGTTCTTC.

The genes are TRBV9 and TRBJ1-1; tentative D call: TRBD1 (5 bases). Germline loops: CDR1 SGDLS, CDR2 YYNGEE. The V end lost 0 bases, the J end lost 5 bases, and 14 bases lay between the germline ends. The CDR3 is 15 amino acids. CDR3 protein: CASSVVQGRWTEAFF. Written as DNA, the CDR3 is TGTGCCAGCAGCGTAGTTCAGGGCAGGTGGACTGAAGCTTTCTTT.

The chain links TRBV30 to TRBJ1-1, with a weak D call TRBD1 (6 bases). The length of the CDR3 is 12 residues. V lost 1 base to trimming and J lost 10 bases, with 13 bases between them. The germline V gene encodes CDR1 GTSNPN and CDR2 SVGIG (reference sequence). CDR3 in DNA: TGTGCCTGGAGTGGGGGGCAGGGGTTAGCTTTCTTT. Translation: CAWSGGQGLAFF.

This rearrangement joins TRBV5-1 to TRBJ1-1; D is undetermined. The CDR3 spans 14 residues. Germline V gene sequence: CDR1 SGHRS, CDR2 YFSETQ. The V gene lost 0 bases and the J gene lost 4 bases, with 10 bases spanning the gap. The CDR3 here is CASSLVQRGTEAFF. The CDR3 DNA is TGCGCCAGCAGCTTGGTACAGCGGGGCACTGAAGCTTTCTTT.

The chain has TRBV4-2 and TRBJ2-3; 14 bases agree with TRBD2. The CDR3 is 16 amino acids. CDR1 LGHNA and CDR2 YNFKEQ come from the germline V gene. V was pared by 0 bases and J by 7 bases, with 3 bases of the junction left unmatched. CDR3: CASSQEGLAGEYTQYF. The CDR3 DNA is TGTGCCAGCAGCCAAGAGGGACTAGCGGGAGAGTATACGCAGTATTTT.

The CDR3 sequence is CASTASRVFMNTEAFF. The CDR3 DNA reads TGTGCCAGCACTGCGTCGCGGGTTTTTATGAACACTGAAGCTTTCTTT. The chain joins TRBV2 to TRBJ1-1; no firm D call. Trimming took 7 bases from V and 0 from J, leaving 18 bases between them. The length of the CDR3 is 16 residues. The germline CDR1 and CDR2 sequences are SNHLY and FYNNEI.

This chain links TRBV29-1 with TRBJ2-5; 9 bases match TRBD1. The CDR3 length is 16 residues. V gave up 2 bases and J gave up 3 bases; unmatched junction bases: 10. Germline V CDR1 and CDR2: SQVTM, ANQGSEA. The CDR3 DNA follows: TGCAGCGTTGAATCTTTTCTCGGACAGGGGAAAGAGACCCAGTACTTC. Translated: CSVESFLGQGKETQYF. The complete variable domain, with remaining parts taken from reference TRBV29-1 and TRBJ2-5, reads SAVISQKPSRDICQRGTSLTIQCQVDSQVTMMFWYRQQPGQSLTLIATANQGSEATYESGFVIDKFPISRPNLTFSTLTVSNMSPEDSSIYLCSVESFLGQGKETQYFGPGTRLLVL.

As DNA, the CDR3 is TGCGCCAGCAGCTTTAGTCCAGATACGCAGTATTTT. Translation: CASSFSPDTQYF. The V gene is TRBV5-1, the J gene TRBJ2-3, with D uncertain. V was pared by 2 bases and J by 4 bases, with 5 bases between. The germline V gene has CDR1 SGHRS and CDR2 YFSETQ. The CDR3 spans 12 residues.

J is TRBJ1-1 and V is TRBV29-1; D call uncertain. Germline V lookup: CDR1 SQVTM, CDR2 ANQGSEA. Deletions cut 6 bases from V and 1 base from J, with 6 bases between. CDR3 length: 11 residues. In DNA form, the CDR3 reads TGCAGCGTCCACAGGAACACTGAAGCTTTCTTT. Its translation: CSVHRNTEAFF.

Only one count was recorded for this clone. Distinct nucleotide sequences in the sample also encode this CDR3. This rearrangement joins TRBV5-1 to TRBJ2-1; D is undetermined. Germline CDR1 reads SGHRS; CDR2 reads YFSETQ. This CDR3 comprises 13 residues. Trimming removed 5 bases at V and 0 bases at J, with 6 bases between. CDR3 DNA sequence: TGCGCCAGCAGTGGCAGCTCCTACAATGAGCAGTTCTTC. Amino acid sequence: CASSGSSYNEQFF.

V gene TRBV5-4 combines with J gene TRBJ1-4; D is uncertain. Trimming removed 0 bases at V and 4 bases at J, with 7 bases between. Germline assignment: CDR1 SGHNT and CDR2 YYREEE (reference sequence). The CDR3 has 14 amino acids. The CDR3 sequence is CASSLGPRNEKLFF. The CDR3 DNA reads TGTGCCAGCAGCTTGGGTCCCCGTAATGAAAAACTGTTTTTT.

The chain recombines TRBV5-1 with TRBJ1-2; TRBD1 aligns across 9 bases. Germline V gene sequence: CDR1 SGHRS, CDR2 YFSETQ. The CDR3 contains 14 residues. V gave up 4 bases and J gave up 7 bases; unmatched junction bases: 8. CDR3 residues: CASSTGQGIVGYTF. Written as DNA, the CDR3 is TGCGCCAGCAGCACGGGACAGGGAATAGTTGGCTACACCTTC.

This rearrangement joins TRBV10-3 to TRBJ1-5; 9 nucleotides match TRBD1. This CDR3 is built from 14 residues. Trimming removed 8 bases from V and 4 bases from J; junction bases left unmatched: 6. Germline V gene lookup returns CDR1 ENHRY and CDR2 SYGVKD. CDR3 nucleotides: TGTGCCATCCGGGGACAGGGTCGAAATCAGCCCCAGCATTTT. Translation gives CAIRGQGRNQPQHF.

V usage is TRBV27 and J usage is TRBJ2-2; TRBD2 matches at 10 bases. The CDR3 runs to 17 residues. Unmatched junction bases numbered 7, after V lost 4 bases and J lost 2 bases. Per the germline V gene, CDR1 is MNHEY and CDR2 is SMNVEV (reference sequence). The CDR3: CASSSPGLASNTGELFF. Written as DNA, the CDR3 is TGTGCCAGCAGTTCGCCGGGACTAGCGAGCAACACCGGGGAGCTGTTTTTT.

The rearrangement joins TRBV5-1 to TRBJ2-5; TRBD2 agrees at 8 bases. The ends lost 0 bases at V and 5 bases at J; junction bases unmatched: 9. This CDR3 has 16 amino acids. Germline assignment: CDR1 SGHRS and CDR2 YFSETQ. DNA of the CDR3: TGCGCCAGCAGCTTGGATGGGACTAGGTACCGCGAGACCCAGTACTTC. Its translation: CASSLDGTRYRETQYF.

This chain uses TRBV11-3 with TRBJ2-7; possibly TRBD1 for D (5 bases). Germline V CDR1 and CDR2: SGHNT, YENEEA. The V and J ends lost 5 bases and 4 bases respectively, with 15 bases between them. This CDR3 comprises 14 residues. CDR3 sequence (DNA): TGTGCCAGCAGCCTATACAGGAATCGGTACGAGCAGTACTTC. Amino acid sequence: CASSLYRNRYEQYF.

This clone was counted a single time. The V and J genes are TRBV7-3 and TRBJ2-1, with D possibly TRBD2 on 6 matching bases. Per germline, CDR1 SGHTA and CDR2 FQGTGA. V lost 5 bases and J lost 10, with 12 bases in between. CDR3 length: 12 residues. CDR3: CASSQGRGEQFF. CDR3 coding DNA: TGTGCCAGCAGCCAGGGACGGGGGGAGCAGTTCTTC.

The rearrangement joins TRBV7-9 to TRBJ1-4; D is perhaps TRBD1 (6 bases). CDR1 and CDR2 (germline): SEHNR, FQNEAQ (reference sequence). The CDR3 covers 14 residues. Between the trimmed V and J ends, which lost 5 bases and 7 bases, there was a span of 14 bases. CDR3 sequence reads: CASSRDISTEKLFF. DNA for the CDR3: TGTGCCAGCAGCAGGGACATTTCGACTGAAAAACTGTTTTTT.